Sequencing of this TCR beta chain was carried out in a study of early stage breast cancer tumors. Study-wide results and limits: Functional markers like CD4, CD8 and FOXP3 were missed in bulk sequencing. Blood repertoires resembled normal breast more than tumor. Compared with adjacent normal breast tissue, tumors showed about 2.3-fold greater T cell density and higher clonality.

Per the germline V gene, CDR1 is KGHSH and CDR2 is LQKENI. With 3 bases removed from V and 6 bases from J, the gap between germline ends came to 15 bases. The CDR3 contains 14 residues. This clone was observed a single time. Antigen unknown. Each sample had two DNA replicates, 0.5 ug blood or about 1.5 ug tissue. TCRdb's table, derived via immunoSEQ multiplex PCR, lists solely in-frame clones and lacks some. The sample holds 25,000 to 35,000 clones, roughly 78% seen once. Sample: blood. The receptor was isolated from a person aged 60 to 70 with breast cancer. The chain has TRBV18 and TRBJ2-7; possible D gene TRBD1, 6 bases. CDR3 coding DNA: TGTGCCAGCTCACCTACCCAGGGGCCCTCCGAGCAGTACTTC. It encodes CASSPTQGPSEQYF.